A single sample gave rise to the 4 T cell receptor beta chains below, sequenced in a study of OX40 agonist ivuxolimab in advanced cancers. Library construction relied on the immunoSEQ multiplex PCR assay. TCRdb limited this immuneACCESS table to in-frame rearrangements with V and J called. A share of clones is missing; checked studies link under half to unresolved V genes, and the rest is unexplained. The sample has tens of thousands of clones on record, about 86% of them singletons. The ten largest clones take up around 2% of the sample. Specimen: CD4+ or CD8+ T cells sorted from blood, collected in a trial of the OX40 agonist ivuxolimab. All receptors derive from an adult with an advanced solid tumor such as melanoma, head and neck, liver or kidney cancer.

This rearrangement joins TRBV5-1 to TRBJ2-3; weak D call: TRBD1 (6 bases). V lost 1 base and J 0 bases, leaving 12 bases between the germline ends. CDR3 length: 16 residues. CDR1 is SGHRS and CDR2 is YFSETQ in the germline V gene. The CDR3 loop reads CASSLPRGGSTDTQYF. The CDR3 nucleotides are TGCGCCAGCAGCTTGCCCAGGGGTGGAAGCACAGATACGCAGTATTTT.

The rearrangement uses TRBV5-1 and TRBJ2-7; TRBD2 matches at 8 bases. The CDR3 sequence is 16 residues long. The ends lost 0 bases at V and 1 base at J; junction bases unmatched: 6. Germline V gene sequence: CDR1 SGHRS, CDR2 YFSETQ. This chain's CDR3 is CASSLGAGVGSYEQYF. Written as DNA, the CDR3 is TGCGCCAGCAGCTTGGGAGCGGGAGTTGGTTCCTACGAGCAGTACTTC.

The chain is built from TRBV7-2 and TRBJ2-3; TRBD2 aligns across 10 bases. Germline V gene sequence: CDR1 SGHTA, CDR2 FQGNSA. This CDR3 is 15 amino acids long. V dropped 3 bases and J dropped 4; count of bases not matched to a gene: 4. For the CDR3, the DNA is TGTGCCAGCAGCTTCCGAGCGGGAGGGTCAGATACGCAGTATTTT. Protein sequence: CASSFRAGGSDTQYF.

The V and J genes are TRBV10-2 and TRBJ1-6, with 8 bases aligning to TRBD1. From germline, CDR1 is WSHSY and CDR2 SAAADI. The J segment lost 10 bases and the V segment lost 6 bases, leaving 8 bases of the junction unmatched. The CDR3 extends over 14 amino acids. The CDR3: CASSLGQVLSPLHF. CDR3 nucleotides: TGCGCCAGCAGCCTGGGACAGGTTCTCTCACCCCTCCACTTT.